Reported below is one T cell receptor beta chain. Its antigen is not known. The sample originates from a study of T-cell memory formation after mild COVID-19. Study details: Largely donor-specific TCR clusters were found.

Whole-study results and caveats: Memory sampled before infection contained some responding clones, suggesting cross-reactive memory joined. Day 15 to 85 contractors were CD4/CD8 balanced; later expanders leaned CD4+.

MiXCR, run by TCRdb on the 5' RACE reads, gives a single entry per CDR3 protein. The table includes 350,000 to 500,000 distinct CDR3 sequences, under 25% detected once. This CDR3 is built from 12 residues. Germline loops: CDR1 SQVTM, CDR2 ANQGSEA. V dropped 4 bases and J dropped 3 bases, with 10 bases sitting between them. Material: PBMCs or a T cell subset sorted from them (not recorded which). The receptor was derived from an adult woman who had mild COVID-19 (a few samples of this study predate the infection). Cell type and time point are not known. The chain combines TRBV29-1 with TRBJ2-7; D remains ambiguous. The CDR3 region is CSVAQVLYEQYF. The CDR3 nucleotides read TGCAGCGTTGCCCAGGTACTCTACGAGCAGTACTTC.